What follows are 26 T cell receptor beta chains derived from one specimen sequenced in a study of Graves' ophthalmopathy and Graves' hyperthyroidism. RNA transcripts provided the template for amplifying TCR beta CDR3 regions. First-round RT-PCR with HTBI primers preceded a second-round multiplex PCR. Via MiXCR, TCRdb re-called the multiplex PCR reads, giving one row per CDR3 protein. The sample yields 500,000 to 700,000 distinct CDR3 sequences, approximately 35% seen once. Sequences were obtained from peripheral blood or thyroid tissue (not recorded which). Source of these receptors: an adult man with Graves' hyperthyroidism.

This clonotype came up a few times. J is TRBJ1-2 and V is TRBV6-5; D call uncertain. The CDR3 loop spans 14 amino acids. The ends were cut back, 0 bases at V and 1 base at J, with 6 bases in the middle. Germline V CDR1 and CDR2: MNHEY, SVGAGI. The CDR3 DNA follows: TGTGCCAGCAGTTACTCGGAGGATAACTATGGCTACACCTTC. Protein product: CASSYSEDNYGYTF.

The chain is built from TRBV12-3 or TRBV12-4 and TRBJ2-7; D is undetermined. The closer fit of TRBJ2-1 to the DNA end suggests the J call may be wrong. The CDR3 is 14 residues long. CDR3 DNA: TGTGCCAGCAGTTTATTCCCAGGTTACAATGAGCAGTTCTTC. Its translation: CASSLFPGYNEQFF.

Comment on this clonotype: One end of the junction varies from germline; a read error may be responsible. The CDR3: CASSVRRNTEAFF. CDR3 coding DNA: TGTGCCAGCAGTGTCAGGAGGAACACTGAAGCTTTCTTT. The rearrangement uses TRBV10-3 and TRBJ1-1; D unclear. Germline CDR1 is ENHRY and CDR2 is SYGVKD. The CDR3 contains 13 residues.

The V gene is TRBV20-1, the J gene TRBJ1-4, with D maybe TRBD1 (5 bases). The CDR3 sequence is 13 residues long. V shed 3 bases and J shed 11 bases, with 16 bases lying between them. The germline V gene encodes CDR1 DFQATT and CDR2 SNEGSKA (reference sequence). CDR3 DNA sequence: TGCAGTGCTAGCTGGCAGGGATACAAGAAACTGTTTTTT. Protein sequence: CSASWQGYKKLFF.

The CDR3 DNA reads as TGTGCCGGCCCTCGCCTTCCCTCAGACCCCGTCTCCTACGAGCAGTACTTC. It specifies CAGPRLPSDPVSYEQYF. The chain combines TRBV19 with TRBJ2-7; D is unclear. Germline V gene sequence: CDR1 LNHDA, CDR2 SQIVND (reference sequence). Trimming left V 11 bases short and J 0 bases short, with 26 bases between. This CDR3 is 17 amino acids long.

This clonotype has a single count. The chain recombines TRBV2 with TRBJ2-7; TRBD2 is a possible D gene (6 bases). V lost 4 bases and J 3 bases, leaving 19 bases between the germline ends. Germline CDR1 SNHLY, CDR2 FYNNEI. This CDR3 has 16 amino acids. CDR3 DNA sequence: TGTGCCAGCAGTGCTCCCAATCAGGACGGGAGCTACGAGCAGTACTTC. This codes for CASSAPNQDGSYEQYF.

This clonotype has just a few counts. V is TRBV7-9 and J is TRBJ2-5; D is undetermined. The germline gives CDR1 SEHNR, CDR2 FQNEAQ (reference sequence). The V end lost 2 bases, the J end lost 1 base, and 14 bases lay between the germline ends. The CDR3 runs to 16 residues. CDR3 sequence (DNA): TGTGCCAGCAGCTTATACGCCCGGGCGCGCCAAGAGACCCAGTACTTC. Its translation is CASSLYARARQETQYF.

This clonotype came up many times. The rearrangement uses TRBV24-1 and TRBJ1-3, with D maybe TRBD1 (5 bases). The CDR3 contains 14 residues. Trimming pared 6 bases from V and 2 bases from J, leaving 10 bases between. Germline V gene lookup returns CDR1 KGHDR and CDR2 SFDVKD. The CDR3 DNA reads as TGTGCCACCAGTCCAGGGCAAACTGGAAACACCATATATTTT. This sequence encodes CATSPGQTGNTIYF.

In its sample, this clonotype was seen many times. The chain employs TRBV7-6 and TRBJ2-2; D is unresolved. Germline V gene lookup returns CDR1 SGHVS and CDR2 FNYEAQ. This CDR3 comprises 14 residues. Between the trimmed V and J ends, which lost 0 bases and 3 bases, there was a span of 5 bases. The CDR3 sequence: CASSLAQYTGELFF. DNA for the CDR3: TGTGCCAGCAGCTTAGCGCAGTACACCGGGGAGCTGTTTTTT.

Ten or more counts support this clonotype. The chain combines TRBV2 with TRBJ1-5, with a weak D call TRBD1 (5 bases). The germline V gene encodes CDR1 SNHLY and CDR2 FYNNEI. V was pared by 5 bases and J by 1 base, with 12 bases between. There are 15 residues in the CDR3. As DNA, the CDR3 is TGTGCCAGCAGTCTGACGTGGGACAGCAATCAGCCCCAGCATTTT. Amino acid sequence: CASSLTWDSNQPQHF. Combining the CDR3 with reference TRBV2 and TRBJ1-5 gives the whole variable domain EPEVTQTPSHQVTQMGQEVILRCVPISNHLYFYWYRQILGQKVEFLVSFYNNEISEKSEIFDDQFSVERPDGSNFTLKIRSTKLEDSAMYFCASSLTWDSNQPQHFGDGTRLSIL.

The table lists this clonotype with many counts. The chain combines TRBV12-3 or TRBV12-4 with TRBJ2-5; TRBD1 aligns across 9 bases. This CDR3 contains 12 residues. Germline trimming cut 8 bases from V and 3 bases from J; bases unmatched to any gene: 1. As DNA, the CDR3 is TGTGCCAGCCGGACAGGGGAAGAGACCCAGTACTTC. It translates to CASRTGEETQYF.

The CDR3 loop reads CASAKGTGGEKLFF. The CDR3, as DNA: TGCGCCAGCGCGAAGGGGACAGGTGGAGAAAAACTGTTTTTT. The chain uses TRBV5-1 and TRBJ1-4; TRBD1 matches at 8 bases. Germline V gene lookup returns CDR1 SGHRS and CDR2 YFSETQ. The trim removed 7 bases at V and 8 bases at J, leaving 10 bases unmatched. The CDR3 has 14 amino acids.

This clonotype showed up many times. This sequence joins TRBV29-1 and TRBJ1-2; D not resolved. The CDR3 is 14 amino acids. V gave up 6 bases and J gave up 4 bases, with 18 bases separating them. Germline CDR1 reads SQVTM; CDR2 reads ANQGSEA. CDR3 nucleotides: TGCAGCGTACTCAAGGACCGGGCGGGCTATGGCTACACCTTC. Residues: CSVLKDRAGYGYTF.

This clonotype has just a few counts. A much larger clone sits a single nucleotide away, making a read error possible. V gene TRBV19 combines with J gene TRBJ2-5; D gene ambiguous. The CDR3 runs 14 residues. Germline V gene lookup returns CDR1 LNHDA and CDR2 SQIVND (reference sequence). Trimming removed 7 bases at V and 2 bases at J, with 14 bases between. The CDR3 DNA reads TGTGCCAGTACCAGGTACTTCTCGCAAGAGACCCAGTACTTC. Encoded protein: CASTRYFSQETQYF.

To note about this clonotype: One junction end does not reproduce the germline sequence, and a read error may be involved. The DNA of the CDR3 is TGTGCCAGCAGCGTAGTTTTAGCGGGGGGCCCGAACACCGGGGAGCTGTTTTTT. Protein product: CASSVVLAGGPNTGELFF. The rearrangement joins TRBV5-1 to TRBJ2-2, with 10 bases aligning to TRBD2. The germline V gene encodes CDR1 SGHRS and CDR2 YFSETQ. The CDR3 extends over 18 amino acids.

Worth noting for this clonotype: A read error may account for a junction end that differs from germline. The chain couples TRBV11-2 to TRBJ2-2; possible D gene TRBD2, 5 bases. This CDR3 region has 15 residues. CDR1 is SGHAT and CDR2 is FQNNGV in the germline V gene. CDR3: CASSLGRRNTGELIF. CDR3 coding DNA: TGTGCCAGCAGCTTAGGGCGCAGGAACACCGGGGAGCTGATTTTT.

V is TRBV27 and J is TRBJ2-7; 7 bases agree with TRBD2. The V and J ends lost 6 bases and 3 bases, in that order; junction bases with no gene match: 5. CDR3 length equals 13 residues. The germline gives CDR1 MNHEY, CDR2 SMNVEV (reference sequence). The CDR3 loop is CASRKPGGYEQYF. The CDR3 DNA is TGTGCCAGCAGGAAACCGGGGGGCTACGAGCAGTACTTC.

The chain recombines TRBV29-1 with TRBJ1-1; D is undetermined. Germline assignment: CDR1 SQVTM and CDR2 ANQGSEA. The CDR3 length is 11 residues. V lost 8 bases and J lost 3, with 10 bases in between. CDR3 sequence (DNA): TGCAGCCAAGGACTCGACACTGAAGCTTTCTTT. Translated: CSQGLDTEAFF.

This clonotype was counted many times. This rearrangement joins TRBV7-2 to TRBJ1-2, with D uncertain. The CDR3 spans 13 residues. The V end lost 1 base, the J end lost 2 bases, and 5 bases lay between the germline ends. Per germline, CDR1 SGHTA and CDR2 FQGNSA. The CDR3 sequence: CASSLVANYGYTF. The CDR3 bases are TGTGCCAGCAGCTTAGTGGCCAACTATGGCTACACCTTC.

This clonotype was observed a few times. The gene calls are TRBV11-3 and TRBJ2-7, with D unclear. CDR1 and CDR2 (germline): SGHNT, YENEEA. This CDR3 comprises 15 residues. Trimming stripped 4 bases from V and 0 bases from J, with 13 bases between. CDR3 amino acids: CASSSRGSSSYEQYF. The CDR3 coding sequence is TGTGCCAGCAGCTCAAGAGGCAGTAGCTCCTACGAGCAGTACTTC.

V and J are TRBV20-1 and TRBJ2-7; D is possibly TRBD1 (6 bases). CDR3 size: 12 residues. The V and J ends lost 5 bases and 7 bases respectively, with 15 bases between them. The germline CDR1 and CDR2 sequences are DFQATT and SNEGSKA (reference sequence). The CDR3 loop reads CSARDRIREQYF. In DNA, the CDR3 is TGCAGTGCTCGTGACAGGATCCGGGAGCAGTACTTC.

This clonotype was recorded at least ten times. This chain connects TRBV5-1 to TRBJ1-1, with D tentatively TRBD1 (5 bases). This CDR3 has 15 amino acids. Germline V gives CDR1 SGHRS, CDR2 YFSETQ. The germline V and J ends were trimmed by 2 bases and 3 bases, with 14 bases remaining between them. CDR3 bases: TGCGCCAGCAGCTTTCAAGGACGGGGCGACACTGAAGCTTTCTTT. It is translated as CASSFQGRGDTEAFF.

The chain joins TRBV6-1 to TRBJ2-5; no clear D. The CDR3 has 13 amino acids. With 6 bases removed from V and 11 bases from J, the gap between germline ends came to 19 bases. CDR1 and CDR2 (germline): MNHNS, SASEGT. The CDR3 spells CASSLDLRGEQYF. Here the CDR3 DNA reads TGTGCCAGCAGCTTGGACCTTCGAGGAGAGCAGTACTTC.

The J gene is TRBJ2-7, the V gene TRBV7-3; 9 bases line up with TRBD2. Per germline, CDR1 SGHTA and CDR2 FQGTGA. V shed 5 bases and J 2 bases; nucleotides not matched to a gene: 4. This CDR3 has 14 amino acids. The CDR3 spells CASSKTSGAYEQYF. DNA of the CDR3: TGTGCCAGCAGCAAGACTAGCGGAGCCTACGAGCAGTACTTC. The entire variable domain, with the rest obtained from reference TRBV7-3 and TRBJ2-7, is as follows: GAGVSQTPSNKVTEKGKYVELRCDPISGHTALYWYRQSLGQGPEFLIYFQGTGAADDSGLPNDRFFAVRPEGSVSTLKIQRTERGDSAVYLCASSKTSGAYEQYFGPGTRLTVT.

In DNA, the CDR3 is TGTGCCAGCAGTTTTGACAGGGCGGGGGTGGTTGGCTACACCTTC. This translates into CASSFDRAGVVGYTF. The chain has TRBV2 and TRBJ1-2; 7 bases line up with TRBD1. V dropped 5 bases and J dropped 7; count of bases not matched to a gene: 13. The CDR3 is 15 amino acids. Germline CDR1 reads SNHLY; CDR2 reads FYNNEI.

This clonotype was detected only a few times. The chain joins TRBV28 to TRBJ1-1, with 8 positions matching TRBD1. Germline CDR1 is MDHEN and CDR2 is SYDVKM. CDR3 length: 15 amino acids. The junction had 8 bases not matched to a gene; V was cut back by 3 bases and J by 5 bases. As DNA, the CDR3 is TGTGCCAGCAGTTTCGCAACAGGGGGAGAAACTGAAGCTTTCTTT. Amino acids: CASSFATGGETEAFF.